These T cell receptor beta chains were read from a single sample in a study of T-cell reconstitution after alpha-beta-depleted transplantation in children. MiXCR, applied by TCRdb to the PCR reads, yields one record per CDR3 protein. The data contain approximately 250,000 distinct CDR3 sequences, roughly a quarter of them seen just once; the ten biggest clones take up roughly 2.5%. The source was PBMCs, collected before TCRalphabeta/CD19-depleted stem cell transplant. The origin of the receptors is a girl aged 2-10 years with Fanconi anemia, due to receive a stem cell transplant. Both conserved end residues are part of each CDR3. The order of the fields is D gene, clone size, J gene, V gene, CDR3 DNA, CDR3 protein. A D gene is named only where the DNA matches it firmly. Where a row states a size, it is once, few, many or the class of an expanded clone; other rows omit it.

>.|few|TRBJ2-5|TRBV15
TGTGCCACCAGCAGAAGTTGGCGGGGCCAAGAGACCCAGTACTTC
CATSRSWRGQETQYF
>TRBD1|.|TRBJ2-1|TRBV29-1
TGCAGCGTTACCGATGGGACAGGGGGAGGTAATGAGCAGTTCTTC
CSVTDGTGGGNEQFF
>TRBD1|once|TRBJ2-4|TRBV23-1
TGCGCCAGCAGTCAGTCCCTTCGGGACAGAGAAGCCAAAAACATTCAGTACTTC
CASSQSLRDREAKNIQYF
>.|.|TRBJ2-3|TRBV4-2
TGTGCCAGCAGCCAAGGCACACCTCAACCAGATACGCAGTATTTT
CASSQGTPQPDTQYF
>TRBD2|.|TRBJ2-2|TRBV11-2
TGTGCCAGCAGCTCTAGCGGGACCGGGGAGCTGTTTTTT
CASSSSGTGELFF
>TRBD1|many|TRBJ2-6|TRBV9
TGTGCCAGCAGCGTCCGGGACAGGGGTGCATCTGGGGCCAACGTCCTGACTTTC
CASSVRDRGASGANVLTF
>.|many|TRBJ2-5|TRBV20-1
TGCAGTGCCAGCGGCCCCATGTACCAAGAGACCCAGTACTTC
CSASGPMYQETQYF
>.|many|TRBJ2-2|TRBV7-8
TGTGCCAGCGTCCGACGGAACACCGGGGAGCTGTTTTTT
CASVRRNTGELFF
>.|many|TRBJ2-1|TRBV20-1
TGCAGTGCCCTTCTAGTGAGTTATAGCAATGAGCAGTTCTTC
CSALLVSYSNEQFF
>.|few|TRBJ2-7|TRBV29-1
TGCAGCGTTGAAGATGAAAGGCCCTACGAGCAGTACTTC
CSVEDERPYEQYF
>.|few|TRBJ2-7|TRBV20-1
TGCAGTGCTAGAGCCCTGGGGTACGAGCAGTACTTC
CSARALGYEQYF
>TRBD1|few|TRBJ1-1|TRBV7-2
TGTGCCAGCAGCTTCGCCGGGACAGGGGACACTGAAGCTTTCTTT
CASSFAGTGDTEAFF
>TRBD2|many|TRBJ2-1|TRBV27
TGTGCCAGCAGGGGACTAGCGTGGAATGAGCAGTTCTTC
CASRGLAWNEQFF
>.|.|TRBJ2-3|TRBV10-2
TGCGCCAGCAGTCGGGGTCTAGGCGACACAGATACGCAGTATTTT
CASSRGLGDTDTQYF
>TRBD2|.|TRBJ2-3|TRBV7-2
TGTGCCAGCACCACCGCCAGGACTAGCGGGAGAACAGATACGCAGTATTTT
CASTTARTSGRTDTQYF
>.|few|TRBJ2-7|TRBV28
TGTGGCAGCAGTTTATCACCTAGGTTGTTGGTCGAGCAGTACTTC
CGSSLSPRLLVEQYF
>.|.|TRBJ2-1|TRBV20-1
TGCAGTGCTCCCTACTACAATGAGCAGTTCTTC
CSAPYYNEQFF
>.|many|TRBJ2-1|TRBV12-3/TRBV12-4
TGTGCCAGCAGCAAGATTGTTTCCTACAATGAGCAGTTCTTC
CASSKIVSYNEQFF
>TRBD2|few|TRBJ2-1|TRBV6-4
TGTGCCAGCAGCCTCTCGACTAGCGTCCATGAGCAGTTCTTC
CASSLSTSVHEQFF
>.|many|TRBJ2-6|TRBV5-1
TGCGCCAGCAGCTTGTACGGGGCCAACGTCCTGACTTTC
CASSLYGANVLTF
>TRBD2|many|TRBJ2-7|TRBV27
TGTGCCAGCAGTTTAGGACTAGCGGGAGACGAGCAGTACTTC
CASSLGLAGDEQYF
>.|many|TRBJ2-7|TRBV12-3/TRBV12-4
TGTGCCAGCAGTCCCGCCTGGGGCGAGCAGTACTTC
CASSPAWGEQYF
>.|few|TRBJ2-3|TRBV25-1
TGTGCCAGCAACGGACAAGGTTTCACAGATACGCAGTATTTT
CASNGQGFTDTQYF
>.|many|TRBJ2-2|TRBV9
TGTGCCAGCAGCGGTGGAACCGGGGAGCTGTTTTTT
CASSGGTGELFF
>TRBD2|many|TRBJ2-1|TRBV20-1
TGCAGTGCTAGCGGGGGGGCCTCCTACAATGAGCAGTTCTTC
CSASGGASYNEQFF
>TRBD2|few|TRBJ2-7|TRBV29-1
TGCAGCGTTGAATCAGGGACGGGGGGAGACGAGCAGTACTTC
CSVESGTGGDEQYF
>.|many|TRBJ2-3|TRBV10-3
TGTGCCATCAGTGAGTCGACACTAGGACACACAGATACGCAGTATTTT
CAISESTLGHTDTQYF
>.|many|TRBJ2-1|TRBV20-1
TGCAGTGCTACGATAGACAATGAGCAGTTCTTC
CSATIDNEQFF
>TRBD2|.|TRBJ2-3|TRBV11-2
TGTGCCAGCAGCCTCAGGGGAGCGGGGGGACCCTACACAGATACGCAGTATTTT
CASSLRGAGGPYTDTQYF
>TRBD2|few|TRBJ2-3|TRBV20-1
TGCAGTGCTTTTCTAGCGGGCCCCGTCCATTTT
CSAFLAGPVHF
>TRBD1|.|TRBJ2-7|TRBV28
TGTGCCAGCAGAGACCCGGGACAGGGGGAGCAGTACTTC
CASRDPGQGEQYF
>.|many|TRBJ2-3|TRBV12-5
TGTGCTAGTGGTTTGGCGAATTCGGATACGCAGTATTTT
CASGLANSDTQYF
>.|.|TRBJ2-3|TRBV12-3/TRBV12-4
TGTGCCAGCAGTTCTCGTGTAGCGGGCACAGATACGCAGTATTTT
CASSSRVAGTDTQYF
>TRBD1|few|TRBJ2-1|TRBV20-1
TGCAGTGCTAGACCAGGGGGCTACTACAATGAGCAGTTCTTC
CSARPGGYYNEQFF
>.|once|TRBJ2-3|TRBV3-1
TGTGCCAGCAGCCAAGATGCTAGCGAGGAGACAGATACGCAGTATTTT
CASSQDASEETDTQYF
>TRBD1|few|TRBJ1-2|TRBV9
TGTGCCAGCCCAACGATAAGACAGGGCGGTCTCTATGGCTACACCTTC
CASPTIRQGGLYGYTF
>.|few|TRBJ2-1|TRBV7-3
TGTGCCAGCAGCCAAACTGGATACAATGAGCAGTTCTTC
CASSQTGYNEQFF
>.|.|TRBJ2-7|TRBV12-3/TRBV12-4
TGTGCCAGCAGTACCGACAGGTTGAGCTCCTACGAGCAGTACTTC
CASSTDRLSSYEQYF
>.|many|TRBJ2-6|TRBV12-3/TRBV12-4
TGTGCCAGCAGTCCCCGGGTGGTAGCTGGGGCCAACGTCCTGACTTTC
CASSPRVVAGANVLTF
>TRBD1|many|TRBJ1-1|TRBV12-3/TRBV12-4
TGTGCCAGCAGTCAACACGGGACAGGGAAACAAGCTTTCTTT
CASSQHGTGKQAFF
>TRBD2|many|TRBJ2-1|TRBV20-1
TGCAGTGCTAATAGCGGGGGGACCTACTCCTACAATGAGCAGTTCTTC
CSANSGGTYSYNEQFF
>TRBD1|many|TRBJ2-3|TRBV6-5
TGTGCCAGCAGTTACGCGCCGGGACAGGGCACAGATACGCAGTATTTT
CASSYAPGQGTDTQYF
>TRBD2|many|TRBJ2-1|TRBV5-1
TGCGCCAGCAGCTATATGACTAGCGGGAGCAATGAGCAGTTCTTC
CASSYMTSGSNEQFF
>.|.|TRBJ2-4|TRBV5-1
TGCGCCAGCAGCCCCGTCTTGGACCAAGCCAAAAACATTCAGTACTTC
CASSPVLDQAKNIQYF
>TRBD1|.|TRBJ2-3|TRBV7-2
TGTGCCAGCAGCTTACATTTAGGGACAGGGGACACAGATACGCAGTATTTT
CASSLHLGTGDTDTQYF